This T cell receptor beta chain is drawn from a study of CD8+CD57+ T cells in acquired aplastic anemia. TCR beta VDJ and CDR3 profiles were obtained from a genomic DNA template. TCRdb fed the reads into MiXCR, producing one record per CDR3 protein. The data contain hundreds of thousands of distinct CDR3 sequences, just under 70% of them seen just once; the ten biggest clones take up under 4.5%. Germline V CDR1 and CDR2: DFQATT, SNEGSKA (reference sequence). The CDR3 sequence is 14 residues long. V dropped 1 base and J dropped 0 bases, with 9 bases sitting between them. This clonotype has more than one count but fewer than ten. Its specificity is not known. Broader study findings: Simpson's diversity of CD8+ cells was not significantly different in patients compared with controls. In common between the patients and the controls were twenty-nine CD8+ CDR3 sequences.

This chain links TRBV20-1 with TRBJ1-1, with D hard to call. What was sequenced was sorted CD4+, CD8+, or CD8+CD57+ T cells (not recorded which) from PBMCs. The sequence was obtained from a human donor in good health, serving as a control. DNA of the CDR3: TGCAGTGCTAGAGTTGGTAAGTTGAACACTGAAGCTTTCTTT. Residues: CSARVGKLNTEAFF.